These 8 T cell receptor beta chains originate from one sample sequenced in a study of shared clonotypes between healthy human individuals. CD45RO-negative CD8 cells positively selected for CCR7 made up the naive population, which excluded terminally differentiated effector memory CD45RA+ cells. Produced via immunoSEQ multiplex PCR; TCRdb's table is partial and in-frame only. This table holds hundreds of thousands of clones, more than 85% found once. The source material was naive CD8+ T cells sorted from blood. The receptor set was obtained from a man younger than 40 in good health.

The chain links TRBV5-8 to TRBJ1-5; D might be TRBD1 (5 bases). This CDR3 is built from 15 residues. Germline assignment: CDR1 SGHTS and CDR2 YDEGEE. V shed 0 bases and J shed 5 bases, with 12 bases lying between them. The CDR3 loop reads CASSLVGGGYQPQHF. In nucleotides, the CDR3 is TGTGCCAGCAGCTTGGTGGGGGGGGGTTATCAGCCCCAGCATTTT. Together with reference TRBV5-8 and TRBJ1-5, the CDR3 gives the full variable domain: EAGVTQSPTHLIKTRGQQATLRCSPISGHTSVYWYQQALGLGLQFLLWYDEGEERNRGNFPPRFSGRQFPNYSSELNVNALELEDSALYLCASSLVGGGYQPQHFGDGTRLSIL.

The chain has TRBV4-1 and TRBJ1-1, with 7 bases aligning to TRBD1. The CDR3 length is 16 residues. The germline V gene has CDR1 MGHRA and CDR2 YSYEKL. Trimming took 3 bases from V and 4 from J; bases not matched to a gene: 11. The CDR3 sequence is CASSQSGGTVGTEAFF. The CDR3 nucleotides read TGCGCCAGCAGCCAGTCGGGAGGGACAGTGGGCACTGAAGCTTTCTTT.

The rearrangement links TRBV7-9 to TRBJ2-7, with D tentatively TRBD2 (6 bases). The V end was cut by 5 bases, the J end by 4 bases, with 15 bases between. This CDR3 is built from 14 residues. CDR1 and CDR2 (germline): SEHNR, FQNEAQ (reference sequence). The CDR3 sequence: CASSRWEALYEQYF. In DNA form, the CDR3 reads TGTGCCAGCAGCCGATGGGAGGCCCTGTACGAGCAGTACTTC.

This clone has just one count. The V call is TRBV21-1, the J call TRBJ2-7; the listed D gene, TRBD1, was not tested against the DNA. TRBV21-1 is an annotated pseudogene. CDR3 size: 16 residues. CDR3 amino acids: CASSNYRSRVPGEQYF. DNA of the CDR3: TGTGCCAGCAGCAATTATCGATCCAGGGTCCCCGGGGAGCAGTACTTC.

The rearrangement links TRBV18 to TRBJ2-1; 13 bases map to TRBD2. V lost 6 bases to trimming and J lost 7 bases; unmatched junction nucleotides: 9. This CDR3 is built from 16 residues. Germline V gene data show CDR1 as KGHSH and CDR2 as LQKENI. The CDR3 coding sequence is TGTGCCAGCTCGACCACTAGCGGGAGGGCCTTAAATGAGCAGTTCTTC. Protein: CASSTTSGRALNEQFF. The full variable domain, with the rest looked up from reference TRBV18 and TRBJ2-1, is NAGVMQNPRHLVRRRGQEARLRCSPMKGHSHVYWYRQLPEEGLKFMVYLQKENIIDESGMPKERFSAEFPKEGPSILRIQQVVRGDSAAYFCASSTTSGRALNEQFFGPGTRLTVL.

CDR3 DNA: TGCAGCGTTGCCAGTACTATCAACTCCTACGAGCAGTACTTC. The encoded protein is CSVASTINSYEQYF. J is TRBJ2-7 and V is TRBV29-1; no reliable D call. Germline lookup yields CDR1 SQVTM and CDR2 ANQGSEA. The V end was cut by 4 bases, the J end by 0 bases, with 13 bases between. CDR3 length equals 14 residues.

This chain joins TRBV18 and TRBJ2-3; D might be TRBD2 (6 bases). Germline CDR1 reads KGHSH; CDR2 reads LQKENI. V was trimmed by 0 bases and J by 4 bases, leaving 8 bases between them. CDR3 length equals 14 residues. CDR3 sequence (DNA): TGTGCCAGCTCACCACCGAGCGGGCCAGATACGCAGTATTTT. Its protein is CASSPPSGPDTQYF.

J is TRBJ2-7 and V is TRBV2; maybe TRBD1 (6 bases). The CDR3 runs 15 residues. CDR1 and CDR2 from the germline V gene are SNHLY and FYNNEI. Trimming removed 1 base at V and 6 bases at J, with 16 bases between. CDR3 amino acids: CASSEVGTLIREQYF. In DNA form, the CDR3 reads TGTGCCAGCAGTGAAGTAGGGACACTTATACGCGAGCAGTACTTC.